What follows is one TCR beta chain and its context. The target antigen is unknown. The sample comes from a study of response to subunit inactivated influenza vaccine. Study results and caveats: Few new T cells, the authors suggested, are recruited by each seasonal influenza vaccination.

TCRdb used MiXCR to reprocess the RT-PCR reads, holding one entry per CDR3 protein. Of about 780,000 distinct CDR3 sequences in the sample, about 18% were seen once. This CDR3 region has 16 residues. Trimming cost V 1 base and J 4 bases; bases outside gene matches: 7. The chain is built from TRBV12-3 or TRBV12-4 and TRBJ2-7, with 10 bases lining up with TRBD1. Specimen: PBMCs from blood, collected about 5 days after vaccination. The clonotype was recovered from a man aged 45-65 years who received an inactivated influenza vaccine. The CDR3 DNA reads as TGTGCCAGCAGTTTAGGGGAAGGACAGGGGGTGTACGAGCAGTACTTC. It encodes CASSLGEGQGVYEQYF.